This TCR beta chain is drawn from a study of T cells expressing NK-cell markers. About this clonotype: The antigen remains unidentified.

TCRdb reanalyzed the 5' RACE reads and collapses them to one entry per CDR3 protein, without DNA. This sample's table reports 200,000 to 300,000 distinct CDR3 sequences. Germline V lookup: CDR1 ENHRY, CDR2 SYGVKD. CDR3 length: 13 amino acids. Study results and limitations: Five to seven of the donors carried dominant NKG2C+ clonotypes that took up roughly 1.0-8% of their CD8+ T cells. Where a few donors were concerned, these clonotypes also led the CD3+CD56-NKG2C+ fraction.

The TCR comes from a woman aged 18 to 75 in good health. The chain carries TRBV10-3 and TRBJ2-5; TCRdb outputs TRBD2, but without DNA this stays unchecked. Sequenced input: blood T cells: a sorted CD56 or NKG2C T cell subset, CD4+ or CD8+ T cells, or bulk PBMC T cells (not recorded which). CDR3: CAIGRGASETQYF.